This TCR beta chain is from a study of blood T cell repertoires in COVID-19. Study details: The United States, Italy and Spain supplied acute and convalescent COVID-19 samples. Sources were T cells, B-cell-depleted T cells, or PBMCs; the material itself was cDNA or gDNA.

Libraries were prepared by immunoSEQ multiplex PCR; TCRdb keeps only in-frame clonotypes and omits some of them. The data contain some 89,000 clones, approximately 90% of them singletons. V lost 10 bases and J lost 7, with 17 bases in between. There are 14 residues in the CDR3. Germline V gene data show CDR1 as MDHEN and CDR2 as SYDVKM. This sequence was found in a man in his 60s with acute or convalescent COVID-19. The sequenced material came from peripheral blood. V and J are TRBV28 and TRBJ1-6; no clear D. The CDR3: CATIGRSRNSPLHF. In DNA, the CDR3 is TGTGCCACCATCGGGAGGTCGCGGAATTCACCCCTCCACTTT. Looking up the rest from reference TRBV28 and TRBJ1-6 gives the full variable domain: DVKVTQSSRYLVKRTGEKVFLECVQDMDHENMFWYRQDPGLGLRLIYFSYDVKMKEKGDIPEGYSVSREKKERFSLILESASTNQTSMYLCATIGRSRNSPLHFGNGTRLTVT.